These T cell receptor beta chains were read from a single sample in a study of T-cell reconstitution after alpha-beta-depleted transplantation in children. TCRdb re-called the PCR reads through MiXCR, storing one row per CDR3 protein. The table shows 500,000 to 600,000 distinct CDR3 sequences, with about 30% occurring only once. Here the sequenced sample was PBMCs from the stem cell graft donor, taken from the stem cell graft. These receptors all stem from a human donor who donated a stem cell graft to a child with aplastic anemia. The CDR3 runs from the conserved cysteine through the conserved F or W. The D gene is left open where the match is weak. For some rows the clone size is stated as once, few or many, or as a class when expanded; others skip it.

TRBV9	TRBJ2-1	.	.	TGTGCCAGCAGCGCGGCTGTTCTCTCCTACAATGAGCAGTTCTTC	CASSAAVLSYNEQFF
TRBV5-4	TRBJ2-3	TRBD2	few	TGTGCCAGCAGCCAACTTGGCCTAGCGGACACAGATACGCAGTATTTT	CASSQLGLADTDTQYF
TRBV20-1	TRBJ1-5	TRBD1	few	TGCAGTGCGAGACAGGGGGCGCGAAGCAATCAGCCCCAGCATTTT	CSARQGARSNQPQHF
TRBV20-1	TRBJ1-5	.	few	TGCAGTGCTCTACAGGGAATCAATCAGCCCCAGCATTTT	CSALQGINQPQHF
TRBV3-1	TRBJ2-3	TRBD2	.	TGTGCCAGCAGCCACCGGGACTACGGCACAGATACGCAGTATTTT	CASSHRDYGTDTQYF
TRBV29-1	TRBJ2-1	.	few	TGCAGCGTTGAAGGAGGGAACGATGAGCAGTTCTTC	CSVEGGNDEQFF
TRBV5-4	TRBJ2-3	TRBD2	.	TGTGCCAGCAGCCCAACTAGCGGGAGGGCCACAGATACGCAGTATTTT	CASSPTSGRATDTQYF
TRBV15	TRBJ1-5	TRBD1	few	TGTGCCACCAGCAGAGCAAGGACAGGGGGAAATCAGCCCCAGCATTTT	CATSRARTGGNQPQHF
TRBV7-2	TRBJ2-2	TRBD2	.	TGTGCCAGCAGCTTAGGGGGATCGAGCGGGAGGACCGGGGAGCTGTTTTTT	CASSLGGSSGRTGELFF
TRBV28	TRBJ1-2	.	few	TGTGCCAGCGGTACCGGGCTAAACTATGGCTACACCTTC	CASGTGLNYGYTF
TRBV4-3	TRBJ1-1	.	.	TGCGCCAGCAGCCAAGATGGGGGCAACACTGAAGCTTTCTTT	CASSQDGGNTEAFF
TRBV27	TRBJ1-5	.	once	TGTGCCAGCAGTCCGGCACCGGGACGGAAGAGCAATCAGCCCCAGCATTTT	CASSPAPGRKSNQPQHF
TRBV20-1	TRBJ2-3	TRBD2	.	TGCTGTGCTAGAGATTCGCGCGGGAGGGCCGGAGATACGCAGTATTTT	CCARDSRGRAGDTQYF
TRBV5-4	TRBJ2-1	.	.	TGTGCCAGCAGCTCGGACAGTACCCCCTACAATGAGCAGTTCTTC	CASSSDSTPYNEQFF
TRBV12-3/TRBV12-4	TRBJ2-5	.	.	TGTGCCAGCAGTGACAAGACCCAGTACTTC	CASSDKTQYF
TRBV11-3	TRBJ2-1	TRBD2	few	TGTGCCAGCAGTCCCTTAGCGGGAGCGGGCAATGAGCAGTTCTTC	CASSPLAGAGNEQFF
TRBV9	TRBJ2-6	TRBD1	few	TGTGCCAGCAGCGTAGGACAGGGGGACTCTGGGGCCAACGTCCTGACTTTC	CASSVGQGDSGANVLTF
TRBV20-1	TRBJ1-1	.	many	TGCAGTGCTAGAGCGTCGGGCGTGGGGGGCCTTGGCACTGAAGCTTTCTTT	CSARASGVGGLGTEAFF
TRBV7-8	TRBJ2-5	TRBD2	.	TGTGCCAGCAGCCCACCCGGACTAGCCACCGGTGAGACCCAGTACTTC	CASSPPGLATGETQYF
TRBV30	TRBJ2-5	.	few	TGTGCCTGGGACAGGCGTCAAGAGACCCAGTACTTC	CAWDRRQETQYF
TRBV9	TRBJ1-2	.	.	TGTGCCAGCAGCGTCCTAGGGGCCGGGGGCTACACCTTC	CASSVLGAGGYTF
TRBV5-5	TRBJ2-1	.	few	TGTGCCAGCAGCTTGGAACAGGGATCTTACAATGAGCAGTTCTTC	CASSLEQGSYNEQFF
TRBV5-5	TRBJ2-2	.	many	TGTGCCAGCAGCTCCCTCCTAGTCTCCACCGGGGAGCTGTTTTTT	CASSSLLVSTGELFF
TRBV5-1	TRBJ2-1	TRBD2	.	TGCGCCAGCAGCCCGGGGGGGGGAGGGTCCAATGAGCAGTTCTTC	CASSPGGGGSNEQFF
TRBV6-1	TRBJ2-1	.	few	TGTGCCAGCGAATCAGCCCTCCGGGGTGAGCAGTTCTTC	CASESALRGEQFF
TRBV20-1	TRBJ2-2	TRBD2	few	TGCAGTGCTGGACTAGCGGGAGCGGGCACCGGGGAGCTGTTTTTT	CSAGLAGAGTGELFF
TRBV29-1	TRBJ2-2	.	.	TGCAGCGTTGTGCAACAGGGTAGGAACACCGGGGAGCTGTTTTTT	CSVVQQGRNTGELFF
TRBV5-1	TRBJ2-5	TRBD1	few	TGCGCCAGCAGAATGGGACAGGCCGTTAAAGAGACCCAGTACTTC	CASRMGQAVKETQYF
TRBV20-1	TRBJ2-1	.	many	TGCAGTGCTAGAGATATGTCCCCCGGGGATGAGCAGTTCTTC	CSARDMSPGDEQFF
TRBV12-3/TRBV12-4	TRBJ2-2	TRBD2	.	TGTGCCAGCAGCCCCGGGACTAGCGGGACTCTCACCGGGGAGCTGTTTTTT	CASSPGTSGTLTGELFF
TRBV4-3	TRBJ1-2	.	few	TGCGCCAGCAGCCAAGATCCCCGAAACTATGGCTACACCTTC	CASSQDPRNYGYTF